Presented here are 27 T cell receptor beta chains from one specimen sequenced in a study of cytomegalovirus exposure and HLA in healthy donors. PCR primers comprised 60 Vbeta and 13 Jbeta primers. Libraries were prepared by immunoSEQ multiplex PCR; TCRdb keeps only in-frame clonotypes and omits some of them. The profile shows hundreds of thousands of clones, about 90% of them singletons. Material: PBMCs. The origin of the receptors is a woman aged 18-29 years in good health and CMV-seronegative.

This chain uses TRBV2 with TRBJ1-6; D may be TRBD1 (5 bases). The V and J ends lost 6 bases and 0 bases respectively, with 18 bases between them. Germline lookup yields CDR1 SNHLY and CDR2 FYNNEI. The CDR3 totals 18 residues. CDR3: CASRAQGILSSYNSPLHF. The CDR3 DNA follows: TGTGCCAGCAGGGCCCAGGGAATTCTCAGCTCCTATAATTCACCCCTCCACTTT. The full variable domain, its missing parts supplied by reference TRBV2 and TRBJ1-6, is EPEVTQTPSHQVTQMGQEVILRCVPISNHLYFYWYRQILGQKVEFLVSFYNNEISEKSEIFDDQFSVERPDGSNFTLKIRSTKLEDSAMYFCASRAQGILSSYNSPLHFGNGTRLTVT.

The rearrangement uses TRBV21-1 and TRBJ2-7; the table's D call of TRBD1 was not tested on the DNA. TRBV21-1 is a pseudogene segment. The CDR3 has 17 amino acids. CDR3 residues: CASSKGARGTHRYEQYF. For the CDR3, the DNA is TGTGCCAGCAGCAAAGGGGCCAGGGGGACACACCGCTACGAGCAGTACTTC.

This clone was found once. The V gene is TRBV5-1, the J gene TRBJ1-1; 10 bases match TRBD1. The CDR3 covers 16 residues. Trimming took 1 base from V and 4 from J; bases not matched to a gene: 7. Germline loops: CDR1 SGHRS, CDR2 YFSETQ. CDR3 bases: TGCGCCAGCAGCTTGTCCACAAGGGACAGGGGCACTGAAGCTTTCTTT. Its protein is CASSLSTRDRGTEAFF.

The genes are TRBV6-1 and TRBJ2-7, with D possibly TRBD1 on 6 matching bases. Trimming took off 0 bases at V and 5 bases at J, with 17 bases between the two ends. The germline V gene encodes CDR1 MNHNS and CDR2 SASEGT. This CDR3 has 16 residues. The CDR3: CASSEADGRGDNEQYF. The CDR3 DNA sequence: TGTGCCAGCAGTGAAGCAGATGGCAGGGGTGACAACGAGCAGTACTTC.

The V gene is TRBV19, the J gene TRBJ1-1; maybe TRBD1 (6 bases). Trimming left V 6 bases short and J 1 base short, with 9 bases between. The CDR3 loop spans 13 amino acids. CDR1 and CDR2 (germline): LNHDA, SQIVND (reference sequence). CDR3 sequence reads: CASSRQENTEAFF. The CDR3 DNA reads as TGTGCCAGTAGCAGACAGGAGAACACTGAAGCTTTCTTT.

The CDR3 loop is CASSRSGGASEEQFF. DNA of the CDR3: TGTGCCAGCAGCCGAAGCGGGGGGGCCTCGGAAGAGCAGTTCTTC. V usage is TRBV7-6 and J usage is TRBJ2-1; TRBD2 agrees at 10 bases. The V and J ends lost 5 bases and 10 bases, in that order; junction bases with no gene match: 11. The CDR3 length is 15 residues. Per the germline V gene, CDR1 is SGHVS and CDR2 is FNYEAQ.

This clone was counted a single time. The gene calls are TRBV27 and TRBJ1-1; TRBD1 matches 9 bases. There are 15 residues in the CDR3. Germline-derived CDR1 and CDR2 are MNHEY and SMNVEV (reference sequence). Trimming at V came to 5 bases and at J to 1 base, leaving 5 bases not matched to a gene. The CDR3 loop reads CASSDRGVGNTEAFF. CDR3 bases: TGTGCCAGCAGTGACAGGGGGGTAGGGAACACTGAAGCTTTCTTT.

V is TRBV7-9 and J is TRBJ1-2; D perhaps matches TRBD1 (6 bases). Germline CDR1 is SEHNR and CDR2 is FQNEAQ (reference sequence). Between the trimmed V and J ends, which lost 3 bases and 6 bases, there was a span of 11 bases. The CDR3 extends over 13 amino acids. The CDR3, as DNA: TGTGCCAGCAGCTTTGCAGGGGAAGATGGCTACACCTTC. Translation: CASSFAGEDGYTF.

This chain connects TRBV7-6 to TRBJ2-7; 11 nucleotides agree with TRBD2. This CDR3 has 16 amino acids. Losses at the gene ends were 5 bases for V and 2 bases for J; bases not matched to a gene: 8. In germline, CDR1 is SGHVS, CDR2 FNYEAQ. CDR3 nucleotide sequence: TGTGCCAGCAGCCCAACCGCTAGCGGGGGGACCTACGAGCAGTACTTC. Protein sequence: CASSPTASGGTYEQYF.

The V gene is TRBV29-1, the J gene TRBJ1-2; no clear D gene. V was shortened by 5 bases and J by 4 bases, with 11 bases between the two germline ends. Looked up from germline, CDR1 is SQVTM and CDR2 is ANQGSEA. The CDR3 consists of 12 residues. CDR3 coding DNA: TGCAGCGTTTCCGGACTGCCCTATGGCTACACCTTC. Encoded protein: CSVSGLPYGYTF.

This clone was picked up one time. The genes are TRBV7-8 and TRBJ2-5, with D possibly matching TRBD2 (6 bases). V was cut by 2 bases and J by 1 base, with 11 bases left in between. The germline gives CDR1 SGHVS, CDR2 FQNEAQ. The CDR3 totals 15 residues. The CDR3 nucleotides are TGTGCCAGCAGCTTAAGGTGGACTACCCAAGAGACCCAGTACTTC. It translates to CASSLRWTTQETQYF.

The rearrangement links TRBV12-5 to TRBJ2-1; the D is unclear. CDR1 LGHNT and CDR2 FRNRAP come from the germline V gene. The CDR3 is 17 amino acids. Trimming pared 2 bases from V and 0 bases from J, leaving 14 bases between. The CDR3 reads CASGLPSSGLSYNEQFF. In DNA, the CDR3 is TGTGCTAGTGGTTTGCCTTCTTCTGGGCTCTCCTACAATGAGCAGTTCTTC.

This clone has only one observation. A junction end diverges from the germline sequence, so it may reflect a read error. Additional DNA sequences in this sample encode the identical CDR3. This chain connects TRBV12-5 to TRBJ1-6; 7 bases are a match to TRBD1. The germline V gene has CDR1 LGHNT and CDR2 FRNRAP. The CDR3 sequence is 14 residues long. CDR3 residues: CASAVGQENSPLHF. As DNA, the CDR3 is TGTGCTAGTGCCGTAGGACAGGAAAATTCCCCCCTCCACTTT.

The chain couples TRBV30 to TRBJ2-7, with TRBD2 matching over 8 bases. The length of the CDR3 is 14 residues. Trimming took 0 bases from V and 0 from J; bases not matched to a gene: 1. Germline loops: CDR1 GTSNPN, CDR2 SVGIG (reference sequence). CDR3 residues: CAWSVGTSSYEQYF. CDR3 bases: TGTGCCTGGAGTGTAGGGACTAGCTCCTACGAGCAGTACTTC.

The chain is built from TRBV19 and TRBJ2-1; D unclear. CDR1 LNHDA and CDR2 SQIVND come from the germline V gene (reference sequence). V lost 6 bases and J lost 0, with 15 bases in between. CDR3 length equals 16 residues. The CDR3 DNA reads TGTGCCAGTAGCCGAAACAGCTTCAGCTCCTACAATGAGCAGTTCTTC. Amino acid sequence: CASSRNSFSSYNEQFF.

The gene calls are TRBV6-1 and TRBJ1-5; D is perhaps TRBD1 (5 bases). The CDR3 contains 13 residues. In germline, CDR1 is MNHNS, CDR2 SASEGT. Trimming removed 7 bases at V and 2 bases at J, with 9 bases between. In DNA, the CDR3 is TGTGCCAGCACTGGACACCGCAATCAGCCCCAGCATTTT. This codes for CASTGHRNQPQHF.

This clone was found once. This chain joins TRBV29-1 and TRBJ1-2; D gene unclear. CDR1 is SQVTM, CDR2 ANQGSEA, per germline. The V end was cut by 6 bases, the J end by 4 bases, with 18 bases between. The CDR3 is 14 amino acids. CDR3 region: CSVLPGETVYGYTF. In DNA form, the CDR3 reads TGCAGCGTGCTGCCGGGAGAAACGGTCTATGGCTACACCTTC.

This chain joins TRBV20-1 and TRBJ2-3; D is uncertain. The V gene's germline CDR1 is DFQATT and CDR2 SNEGSKA (reference sequence). This CDR3 region has 11 residues. The CDR3 sequence is CGPQSTDTQYF. In DNA form, the CDR3 reads TGCGGCCCACAGAGCACAGATACGCAGTATTTT.

The gene calls are TRBV4-1 and TRBJ1-2, with 8 bases that match TRBD1. From germline, CDR1 is MGHRA and CDR2 YSYEKL. The CDR3 sequence is 15 residues long. J lost 1 base, V lost 4 bases, and 5 bases had no gene match. Written as DNA, the CDR3 is TGCGCCAGCAGCCTGGGACAGGCACTTAACTATGGCTACACCTTC. This encodes CASSLGQALNYGYTF.

This clone was counted once. This chain uses TRBV7-9 with TRBJ2-3, with a weak D call TRBD1 (6 bases). This CDR3 has 16 amino acids. The germline V gene encodes CDR1 SEHNR and CDR2 FQNEAQ (reference sequence). Trimming pared 3 bases from V and 0 bases from J, leaving 13 bases between. The CDR3 DNA reads as TGTGCCAGCAGCTTGGGGGCAGGTACTAGCACAGATACGCAGTATTTT. Its protein product is CASSLGAGTSTDTQYF.

The table lists this clone with a count of one. The CDR3 DNA follows: TGTGCCAGCAGTATCCTGACCGGGGAGCTGTTTTTT. Amino acids: CASSILTGELFF. This chain connects TRBV27 to TRBJ2-2; D is uncertain. V was pared by 5 bases and J by 5 bases, with 6 bases between. Germline loops: CDR1 MNHEY, CDR2 SMNVEV (reference sequence). This CDR3 is built from 12 residues.

The rearrangement joins TRBV7-3 to TRBJ2-7; D might be TRBD2 (6 bases). Germline V gene lookup returns CDR1 SGHTA and CDR2 FQGTGA. This CDR3 contains 13 residues. V shed 4 bases and J shed 3 bases, with 10 bases lying between them. The CDR3 loop is CASSSQGGYEQYF. CDR3 in DNA: TGTGCCAGCAGCTCTCAGGGAGGCTACGAGCAGTACTTC.

The count of this clone is one. The rearrangement links TRBV5-1 to TRBJ1-1; no definite D call. Germline CDR1 SGHRS, CDR2 YFSETQ. CDR3 size: 14 residues. Trimming removed 6 bases from V and 0 bases from J, with 12 bases in between. In nucleotides, the CDR3 is TGCGCCAGCAATTGGGCGGGGTTGAACACTGAAGCTTTCTTT. As protein: CASNWAGLNTEAFF.

The chain couples TRBV7-3 to TRBJ2-2; the D is unclear. Germline V gene sequence: CDR1 SGHTA, CDR2 FQGTGA. V was shortened by 0 bases and J by 3 bases, with 2 bases between the two germline ends. The CDR3 contains 13 residues. The CDR3 DNA reads TGTGCCAGCAGCTTAACCTACACCGGGGAGCTGTTTTTT. Translating it yields CASSLTYTGELFF.

The chain combines TRBV7-9 with TRBJ2-7, with a tentative D call TRBD1 (5 bases). There are 15 residues in the CDR3. Trimming took off 8 bases at V and 0 bases at J, with 17 bases between the two ends. Germline V CDR1 and CDR2: SEHNR, FQNEAQ (reference sequence). The DNA of the CDR3 is TGTGCCAGCGTCCCAGGGTCAGGAGTCTCCTACGAGCAGTACTTC. It codes for CASVPGSGVSYEQYF. Together with reference TRBV7-9 and TRBJ2-7, the CDR3 gives the full variable domain: DTGVSQNPRHKITKRGQNVTFRCDPISEHNRLYWYRQTLGQGPEFLTYFQNEAQLEKSRLLSDRFSAERPKGSFSTLEIQRTEQGDSAMYLCASVPGSGVSYEQYFGPGTRLTVT.

This clone was recorded only once. The chain combines TRBV9 with TRBJ2-3, with D uncertain. The CDR3 runs to 15 residues. The V and J ends lost 3 bases and 0 bases respectively, with 11 bases between them. Germline V gene data show CDR1 as SGDLS and CDR2 as YYNGEE. This CDR3 reads CASSAKDTSTDTQYF. DNA for the CDR3: TGTGCCAGCAGCGCGAAAGATACTAGCACAGATACGCAGTATTTT.

The chain has TRBV2 and TRBJ2-3; 8 nucleotides match TRBD2. The CDR3 is 14 amino acids. V was clipped by 8 bases and J by 2 bases; unmatched bases: 6. Germline assignment: CDR1 SNHLY and CDR2 FYNNEI. CDR3 DNA sequence: TGTGCCAGCGGAGCGGGGGCCCTCACAGATACGCAGTATTTT. Protein sequence: CASGAGALTDTQYF.